This TCR beta chain was captured by sequencing in a study of T cell repertoires in cytomegalovirus infection (dated by TCRdb to about 2019). Background on the whole study: Donor HLA type was relevant to the analysis, as public TCR beta signatures indicated carriage of CMV infection together with the matching HLA type.

With regard to this clonotype: What antigen it recognizes has not been identified. Nothing much larger sits one base from this clone, and base qualities are not available.

After removal of 8 bases from V and 4 bases from J, the junction retains 7 bases not matched to a gene. Inclusive of the bounding cysteine and phenylalanine, the CDR3 is 13 residues long. Here the CDR3 DNA is all that survives: 39 bases in frame from base 1. Taken from the germline V gene, the CDR1 and CDR2 loops are SGHRS and YFSETQ. TCRdb records Illumina HiSeq 1500 as the sequencer. TCRdb handled the public reads itself, with Q25 trimming in fastp and clone calling in MiXCR, and kept productive beta chains. Rows with one shared CDR3 protein collapse into an entry with the most common genes and DNA. The sample yields around 260,000 distinct CDR3 sequences; 9.1% were counted once. The top ten clonotypes cover over 12% of the sample. What the work shows at the level of the full study, not this receptor alone: In the ex vivo response, HLA-C-restricted CMV-specific TCR beta clonotypes were dominant, and in two of eight donors the single most frequent clonotype came from this HLA-C-restricted group. In both this cohort and an independent roughly 350-donor cohort, the cumulative frequency of public TCR beta family members distinguished carriers of CMV infection plus the relevant HLA type.

This clonotype was obtained from a human donor in good health (CMV status not recorded). Some clones in this sample may be carry-over from other donors' samples. The rearranged chain carries TRBV5-1 and TRBJ1-2; 8 junctional bases match TRBD1. Sequenced input: PBMCs. The CDR3 region has the sequence CASGGQGAYGYTF. The sequence in DNA is TGCGCCAGTGGAGGACAGGGCGCCTATGGCTACACCTTC.